This T cell receptor (beta chain) was captured in a study of blood T cell repertoires in COVID-19. Study summary: Acute and convalescent COVID-19 specimens originated in the United States, Italy and Spain.

Per the study methods: Estimates of nucleated cell counts were drawn from the amplification of reference gene primers. Here immunoSEQ multiplex PCR was the method, and the copy in TCRdb shows in-frame clones only, minus some. D and trimming come from the DNA, and the V and J calls and clone size come from that table. Here the sample spans some 170,000 clones, over 80% being singletons. The CDR3 covers 13 residues. The V end was cut by 4 bases, the J end by 6 bases, with 11 bases between. The germline CDR1 and CDR2 sequences are SGHDN and FVKESK. The rearrangement links TRBV14 to TRBJ2-3; D is unresolved. Sequencing was done on a sample of peripheral blood. This sequence originates from a woman between 70 and 85 years old with acute or convalescent COVID-19. The CDR3 DNA is TGTGCCAGCAGCCTAATCACGGTGGATACGCAGTATTTT. Translation gives CASSLITVDTQYF.